Listed below are T cell receptor beta chains from one sample, sequenced in a study of cytomegalovirus exposure and HLA in healthy donors. Method: immunoSEQ multiplex PCR; TCRdb's copy keeps in-frame clones and lacks some. The sample holds 150,000 to 170,000 clones, roughly three quarters seen once. Sequenced: PBMCs. The receptors derive from a man aged 25-40 years in good health and CMV-seropositive. CDR3s include the opening cysteine and the closing phenylalanine or tryptophan. D genes are given only for firm matches. Clone sizes are given selectively: once, few, many, or a class where the clone is expanded.

>NA|15|NA|TRBV30|TRBJ1-5
CAWSVQRGVNQPQHF
TGTGCCTGGAGTGTACAAAGGGGCGTTAATCAGCCCCAGCATTTT
>NA|15|NA|TRBV30|TRBJ2-7
CAWSQRIRGYYEQYF
TGTGCCTGGAGTCAAAGGATCAGGGGATACTACGAGCAGTACTTC
>NA|13|NA|TRBV11-3|TRBJ2-2
CASSRAGTGELFF
TGTGCCAGCAGCAGGGCGGGCACCGGGGAGCTGTTTTTT
>TRBD1|15|NA|TRBV9|TRBJ2-7
CASSVGGTGSDEQYF
TGTGCCAGCAGCGTAGGGGGGACAGGGTCCGACGAGCAGTACTTC
>NA|17|NA|TRBV28|TRBJ1-5
CASSLWVPPGSNQPQHF
TGTGCCAGCAGTTTATGGGTGCCCCCGGGTAGCAATCAGCCCCAGCATTTT
>TRBD1|17|NA|TRBV23-1|TRBJ2-1
CASSPREGQGAYNEQFF
TGCGCCAGCAGTCCTCGGGAAGGACAGGGTGCCTACAATGAGCAGTTCTTC
>TRBD1|14|NA|TRBV19|TRBJ1-2
CASRTDRGAYGYTF
TGTGCCAGTAGAACCGACAGGGGGGCCTATGGCTACACCTTC
>TRBD1|16|NA|TRBV27|TRBJ1-2
CASSPSDRDPWYGYTF
TGTGCCAGCAGTCCCTCGGACAGGGACCCTTGGTATGGCTACACCTTC
>NA|18|NA|TRBV5-1|TRBJ2-1
CASSLGFSRTSSYNEQFF
TGCGCCAGCAGCTTGGGCTTTTCGCGAACGAGCTCCTACAATGAGCAGTTCTTC
>NA|14|NA|TRBV2|TRBJ2-7
CASSESPPGYEQYF
TGTGCCAGCAGTGAAAGTCCCCCGGGCTACGAGCAGTACTTC
>TRBD2|18|NA|TRBV9|TRBJ2-3
CASSVPREGQPSTDTQYF
TGTGCCAGCAGCGTACCGCGGGAGGGCCAGCCAAGCACAGATACGCAGTATTTT
>TRBD1|13|NA|TRBV6-1|TRBJ1-5
CASRGQVNQPQHF
TGTGCCAGCAGGGGACAGGTCAATCAGCCCCAGCATTTT
>NA|13|NA|TRBV2|TRBJ2-7
CASSEPGAYEQYF
TGTGCCAGCAGTGAACCAGGGGCCTACGAGCAGTACTTC
>TRBD1|12|NA|TRBV18|TRBJ2-1
CASSPTGEEQFF
TGTGCCAGCTCACCGACAGGGGAAGAGCAGTTCTTC
>NA|15|NA|TRBV5-1|TRBJ2-3
CASSRSRSSTDTQYF
TGCGCCAGCAGTAGGAGCAGATCTAGCACAGATACGCAGTATTTT
>NA|14|NA|TRBV7-6|TRBJ1-6
CASSTSSYNSPLHF
TGTGCCAGCAGCACTAGCTCCTATAATTCACCCCTCCACTTT
>TRBD2|16|NA|TRBV5-4|TRBJ2-3
CASRLSRGGNADTQYF
TGTGCCAGCAGGTTGTCCCGGGGGGGCAACGCAGATACGCAGTATTTT
>NA|11|NA|TRBV29-1|TRBJ1-2
CSDNQGGGYTF
TGCAGCGACAACCAGGGAGGAGGCTACACCTTC
>NA|14|NA|TRBV5-1|TRBJ1-1
CASSLEGRGTEAFF
TGCGCCAGCAGCTTGGAAGGCAGGGGCACTGAAGCTTTCTTT
>NA|16|NA|TRBV11-2|TRBJ2-2
CASSYRLERPTGELFF
TGTGCCAGCAGCTACCGACTAGAGCGACCCACCGGGGAGCTGTTTTTT
>TRBD1|15|NA|TRBV6-5|TRBJ1-5
CASSPTGNSNQPQHF
TGTGCCAGCAGCCCGACAGGGAATAGCAATCAGCCCCAGCATTTT
>TRBD1|13|NA|TRBV10-3|TRBJ1-6
CAISQGADSPLHF
TGTGCCATCAGTCAGGGGGCTGATTCACCCCTCCACTTT
>NA|13|once|TRBV11-3|TRBJ2-5
CASSLGSQETQYF
TGTGCCAGCAGCTTAGGCAGCCAAGAGACCCAGTACTTC
>NA|14|NA|TRBV11-1|TRBJ2-5
CASSPEGGRETQYF
TGTGCCAGCAGTCCCGAGGGTGGAAGGGAGACCCAGTACTTC
>TRBD2|19|NA|TRBV7-6|TRBJ2-3
CASSLLIAGPQGDADTQYF
TGTGCCAGCAGCTTATTGATAGCGGGCCCCCAAGGTGACGCAGATACGCAGTATTTT
>TRBD1|15|NA|TRBV9|TRBJ1-4
CASSAAATGDEKLFF
TGTGCCAGCAGCGCCGCGGCCACAGGGGATGAAAAACTGTTTTTT
>TRBD1|9|few|TRBV9|TRBJ1-2
CAPGGGYTF
TGTGCCCCAGGGGGTGGCTACACCTTC
>TRBD1|14|NA|TRBV28|TRBJ1-2
CASSLGQGVYGYTF
TGTGCCAGCAGCTTGGGGCAGGGGGTTTATGGCTACACCTTC
>NA|13|few|TRBV7-9|TRBJ1-2
CASSLVGDRGYTF
TGTGCCAGCAGCCTGGTAGGGGATCGTGGCTACACCTTC
>NA|13|NA|TRBV28|TRBJ2-2
CASTDKNTGELFF
TGTGCCAGTACGGACAAGAACACCGGGGAGCTGTTTTTT
>TRBD1|15|once|TRBV11-2|TRBJ1-1
CASSPARTGTTEAFF
TGTGCCAGCAGCCCCGCCCGGACAGGGACCACTGAAGCTTTCTTT
>NA|13|NA|TRBV6-5|TRBJ2-1
CASSGPTVDEQFF
TGTGCCAGTTCCGGGCCGACAGTCGATGAGCAGTTCTTC
>NA|16|NA|TRBV4-1|TRBJ1-2
CASSQEAPAGNYGYTF
TGCGCCAGCAGCCAGGAGGCCCCGGCGGGGAACTATGGCTACACCTTC
>NA|11|NA|TRBV19|TRBJ1-1
CASSITGEAFF
TGTGCCAGTAGTATTACGGGAGAAGCTTTCTTT
>TRBD2|17|NA|TRBV14|TRBJ2-5
CASSQGRLLAGVEVQYF
TGTGCCAGCAGCCAGGGTCGGCTCCTAGCGGGAGTCGAGGTGCAGTACTTC
>NA|15|NA|TRBV19|TRBJ2-1
CASSIEHRVSNEQFF
TGTGCCAGTAGTATAGAGCACAGGGTAAGCAATGAGCAGTTCTTC
>TRBD1|18|NA|TRBV6-4|TRBJ1-5
CASSDGEIQGQGNQPQHF
TGTGCCAGCAGTGACGGCGAGATACAGGGACAGGGCAATCAGCCCCAGCATTTT
>NA|15|NA|TRBV4-2|TRBJ2-1
CASSQRWLPGNEQFF
TGTGCCAGCAGCCAAAGGTGGCTCCCGGGGAATGAGCAGTTCTTC
>NA|15|few|TRBV30|TRBJ1-3
CAWSLRGGSGNTIYF
TGTGCCTGGAGTTTAAGGGGAGGATCTGGAAACACCATATATTTT
>TRBD1|14|NA|TRBV11-2|TRBJ1-4
CASSLQGANEKLFF
TGTGCCAGCAGCTTACAGGGGGCTAATGAAAAACTGTTTTTT
>TRBD1|14|NA|TRBV30|TRBJ2-7
CAWSGGTGIYEQYF
TGTGCCTGGAGTGGGGGGACAGGGATCTACGAGCAGTACTTC
>TRBD2|16|NA|TRBV19|TRBJ2-7
CASSARLAGVSYEQYF
TGTGCCAGTAGTGCCCGACTAGCGGGAGTCTCCTACGAGCAGTACTTC
>NA|14|NA|TRBV5-1|TRBJ2-2
CASSKQTDTGELFF
TGCGCCAGCAGTAAACAGACGGACACCGGGGAGCTGTTTTTT
>NA|13|NA|TRBV5-1|TRBJ2-7
CASTPGQGGEQYF
TGCGCCAGCACCCCGGGTCAGGGGGGCGAGCAGTACTTC
>TRBD2|17|NA|TRBV5-1|TRBJ2-7
CASSPGALAGAHYEQYF
TGCGCCAGCAGCCCGGGGGCACTAGCGGGAGCTCACTACGAGCAGTACTTC
>TRBD1|14|NA|TRBV13|TRBJ2-7
CASSLGTGSVEQYF
TGTGCCAGCAGCTTGGGGACAGGGTCCGTCGAGCAGTACTTC
>NA|15|once|TRBV7-6|TRBJ1-1
CASSLGARMNTEAFF
TGTGCCAGCAGCTTAGGTGCCAGGATGAACACTGAAGCTTTCTTT
>TRBD1|18|NA|TRBV13|TRBJ2-7
CASSSSGTEAPRMDEQYF
TGTGCCAGCAGCTCCTCCGGGACAGAGGCCCCCCGGATGGACGAGCAGTACTTC
>NA|14|NA|TRBV4-1|TRBJ1-2
CASSQDSDNYGYTF
TGCGCCAGCAGCCAAGATAGTGATAACTATGGCTACACCTTC
>TRBD1|13|NA|TRBV19|TRBJ2-5
CASTPTGVETQYF
TGTGCCAGTACCCCGACAGGGGTGGAGACCCAGTACTTC
>NA|15|NA|TRBV27|TRBJ2-2
CASSLSFAWTGELFF
TGTGCCAGCAGTTTATCTTTTGCGTGGACCGGGGAGCTGTTTTTT
>NA|13|NA|TRBV25-1|TRBJ1-2
CASSEPGAYGYTF
TGTGCCAGCAGTGAGCCAGGGGCCTATGGCTACACCTTC
>NA|13|NA|TRBV4-3|TRBJ2-1
CASSRLLGDEQFF
TGCGCCAGCAGCCGCCTTCTAGGGGATGAGCAGTTCTTC
>NA|15|NA|TRBV19|TRBJ1-4
CASSFGPPKSEKLFF
TGTGCCAGTAGTTTTGGTCCCCCGAAGAGCGAAAAACTGTTTTTT
>TRBD1|16|NA|TRBV27|TRBJ1-5
CASSVTPDRTRQPQHF
TGTGCCAGCAGTGTCACCCCGGACAGGACAAGACAGCCCCAGCATTTT